The 17 T cell receptor beta chains reported below all come from one sample, sequenced in a study of T cells after yellow fever vaccination. TCRdb processed the 5' RACE reads anew with MiXCR; each CDR3 protein has one entry. The sample has about 550,000 distinct CDR3 sequences; 15% to 20% are singletons. Material: PBMCs, obtained 15 days after the yellow fever booster vaccination. All receptors come from a man aged 25-40 years who received the YFV17D yellow fever vaccine.

In this sample, this clonotype turned up once. The chain links TRBV18 to TRBJ1-2; 7 bases line up with TRBD1. This CDR3 is built from 12 residues. Germline V gene lookup returns CDR1 KGHSH and CDR2 LQKENI. Trimming cost V 5 bases and J 6 bases; bases outside gene matches: 3. The CDR3 sequence is CASSRQGDGYTF. The CDR3, as DNA: TGTGCCAGCTCAAGGCAGGGGGATGGCTACACCTTC.

The chain is built from TRBV7-2 and TRBJ2-1; D call uncertain. Trimming removed 3 bases from V and 12 bases from J, with 21 bases in between. This CDR3 is built from 15 residues. Germline loops: CDR1 SGHTA, CDR2 FQGNSA. Here the CDR3 reads CASSFSPTDLSGQFF. Here the CDR3 DNA reads TGTGCCAGCAGCTTTTCGCCCACAGACCTTTCGGGGCAGTTCTTC. Looking up the rest from reference TRBV7-2 and TRBJ2-1 gives the full variable domain: GAGVSQSPSNKVTEKGKDVELRCDPISGHTALYWYRQSLGQGLEFLIYFQGNSAPDKSGLPSDRFSAERTGGSVSTLTIQRTQQEDSAVYLCASSFSPTDLSGQFFGPGTRLTVL.

Only a few counts were recorded for this clonotype. V usage is TRBV2 and J usage is TRBJ2-7, with 11 bases that match TRBD2. The CDR3 totals 17 residues. Per the germline V gene, CDR1 is SNHLY and CDR2 is FYNNEI. The J segment lost 6 bases and the V segment lost 6 bases, leaving 16 bases of the junction unmatched. Here the CDR3 DNA reads TGTGCCAGCAGCGCCGGGACTAGCGGAGGTGGACGGTTCGAGCAGTACTTC. As protein: CASSAGTSGGGRFEQYF.

Only a few counts were recorded for this clonotype. The chain carries TRBV27 and TRBJ2-7; TRBD2 is a possible D gene (6 bases). The V end was cut by 3 bases, the J end by 3 bases, with 18 bases between. This CDR3 is 16 amino acids long. Germline values: CDR1 MNHEY, CDR2 SMNVEV (reference sequence). CDR3 sequence (DNA): TGTGCCAGCAGTTTGACAGTTAGCGGAGTAAGCTACGAGCAGTACTTC. The encoded protein is CASSLTVSGVSYEQYF.

The chain recombines TRBV11-2 with TRBJ2-5, with TRBD1 matching 7 bases. Germline assignment: CDR1 SGHAT and CDR2 FQNNGV. The CDR3 runs 17 residues. V lost 5 bases, J lost 1 base, and 13 bases stayed unmatched. The CDR3 region has the DNA TGTGCCAGCAGCGGAAAACCCGGACAGGAACTCCAAGAGACCCAGTACTTC. Its translation is CASSGKPGQELQETQYF.

The rearrangement joins TRBV20-1 to TRBJ1-2, with D perhaps TRBD1 (6 bases). The CDR3 consists of 14 residues. Trimming cost V 2 bases and J 8 bases, with 18 bases left between them. CDR1 DFQATT and CDR2 SNEGSKA come from the germline V gene (reference sequence). For the CDR3, the DNA is TGCAGTGCTAGACGGGACATCATCTCCGACGGCTACACCTTC. Encoded protein: CSARRDIISDGYTF.

The chain couples TRBV28 to TRBJ2-3; D might be TRBD2 (5 bases). Germline V lookup: CDR1 MDHEN, CDR2 SYDVKM. The V and J ends lost 5 bases and 1 base respectively, with 13 bases between them. CDR3 size: 15 residues. The CDR3 nucleotides read TGTGCCAGCAGTCGGCCTGTCGGGGGCACAGATACGCAGTATTTT. Its protein is CASSRPVGGTDTQYF.

The chain is built from TRBV7-8 and TRBJ2-2; D gene uncertain. The CDR3 runs to 16 residues. V lost 1 base and J 6 bases, leaving 15 bases between the germline ends. Germline CDR1 is SGHVS and CDR2 is FQNEAQ. CDR3 nucleotide sequence: TGTGCCAGCAGCTTAGGCCTGATCTCCTCCGCCGGGGAGCTGTTTTTT. It codes for CASSLGLISSAGELFF.

This clonotype was detected a few times. The gene calls are TRBV7-6 and TRBJ2-6, with 8 bases identical to TRBD1. Germline assignment: CDR1 SGHVS and CDR2 FNYEAQ. The CDR3 runs to 22 residues. After removal of 2 bases from V and 0 bases from J, the junction contained 18 bases not matched to a gene. DNA of the CDR3: TGTGCCAGCAGCTTAAGGAAAGCGACGACAGGGGCAGGGGTCTCTGGGGCCAACGTCCTGACTTTC. Protein: CASSLRKATTGAGVSGANVLTF.

This clonotype was recorded a few times. The chain carries TRBV4-3 and TRBJ2-3, with 14 bases identical to TRBD2. J was trimmed by 4 bases and V by 6 bases; bases with no gene match: 12. CDR1 is LGHNA, CDR2 YSLEER, per germline. This CDR3 region has 18 residues. CDR3 bases: TGCGCCAGCAGTAAGACTAGCGGGAGGGTCGAGGGGGCAGATACGCAGTATTTT. Translation: CASSKTSGRVEGADTQYF.

This clonotype was observed a few times. The genes are TRBV15 and TRBJ2-5; D call uncertain. With 0 bases removed from V and 3 bases from J, the gap between germline ends came to 11 bases. The germline V gene has CDR1 LNHNV and CDR2 YYDKDF (reference sequence). This CDR3 comprises 15 residues. CDR3 coding DNA: TGTGCCACCAGCAGAGACCCCGGCCCTGAAGAGACCCAGTACTTC. Protein: CATSRDPGPEETQYF.

The rearrangement joins TRBV4-1 to TRBJ2-2; 8 nucleotides align to TRBD2. Trimming cost V 1 base and J 2 bases; bases outside gene matches: 12. Per the germline V gene, CDR1 is MGHRA and CDR2 is YSYEKL. This CDR3 comprises 19 residues. CDR3 sequence: CASSQGAGGLRRNTGELFF. As DNA, the CDR3 is TGCGCCAGCAGCCAAGGTGCGGGGGGTCTGCGGAGAAACACCGGGGAGCTGTTTTTT.

The rearrangement uses TRBV20-1 and TRBJ2-3, with D hard to call. Deletions cut 2 bases from V and 4 bases from J, with 4 bases between. Germline V gene data show CDR1 as DFQATT and CDR2 as SNEGSKA (reference sequence). The CDR3 has 11 residues. CDR3 nucleotides: TGCAGTGCTAGAAATCCAGATACGCAGTATTTT. Translation gives CSARNPDTQYF.

This clonotype was seen a few times. This chain uses TRBV19 with TRBJ2-1, with 8 bases aligning to TRBD2. This CDR3 spans 14 amino acids. Germline V lookup: CDR1 LNHDA, CDR2 SQIVND (reference sequence). The junction had 6 bases not matched to a gene; V was cut back by 4 bases and J by 7 bases. Here the CDR3 DNA reads TGTGCCAGTAGTAGCGGGAGGAAGGGGAATGAGCAGTTCTTC. It encodes CASSSGRKGNEQFF. Drawing the rest from reference TRBV19 and TRBJ2-1, the complete variable domain is DGGITQSPKYLFRKEGQNVTLSCEQNLNHDAMYWYRQDPGQGLRLIYYSQIVNDFQKGDIAEGYSVSREKKESFPLTVTSAQKNPTAFYLCASSSGRKGNEQFFGPGTRLTVL.

This clonotype has only a few counts. This sequence joins TRBV20-1 and TRBJ2-7, with D possibly matching TRBD2 (5 bases). Germline lookup yields CDR1 DFQATT and CDR2 SNEGSKA (reference sequence). This CDR3 spans 13 amino acids. Trimming pared 3 bases from V and 0 bases from J, leaving 9 bases between. The CDR3, as DNA: TGCAGTGCTAGCCTAGCACGCTCCTACGAGCAGTACTTC. Its protein is CSASLARSYEQYF.

V gene TRBV6-1 combines with J gene TRBJ2-2, with D possibly matching TRBD2 (6 bases). The V end lost 4 bases, the J end lost 3 bases, and 9 bases lay between the germline ends. CDR1 is MNHNS and CDR2 is SASEGT in the germline V gene. This CDR3 has 14 residues. The CDR3 nucleotides read TGTGCCAGCAGTGCCGGGACTTACACCGGGGAGCTGTTTTTT. This sequence encodes CASSAGTYTGELFF.

This clonotype was found a few times. The chain employs TRBV5-1 and TRBJ2-7; D gene ambiguous. Trimming shortened V by 3 bases and J by 3 bases, and 10 bases separated the two germline ends. The CDR3 is 13 residues long. Germline lookup yields CDR1 SGHRS and CDR2 YFSETQ. The CDR3 DNA reads TGCGCCAGCAGCTCGGAGTTGCTCTACGAGCAGTACTTC. Encoded protein: CASSSELLYEQYF.